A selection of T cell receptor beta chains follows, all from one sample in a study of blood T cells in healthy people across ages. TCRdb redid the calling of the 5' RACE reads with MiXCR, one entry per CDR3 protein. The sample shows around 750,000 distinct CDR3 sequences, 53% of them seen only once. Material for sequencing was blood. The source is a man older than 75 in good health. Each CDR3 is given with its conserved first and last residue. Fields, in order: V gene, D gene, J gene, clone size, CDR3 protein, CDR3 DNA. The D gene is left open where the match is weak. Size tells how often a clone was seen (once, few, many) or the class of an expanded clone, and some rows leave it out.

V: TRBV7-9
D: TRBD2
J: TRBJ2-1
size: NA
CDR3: CASSNTGTSGTGGYNEQFF
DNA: TGTGCCAGCAGCAATACCGGGACTAGCGGTACTGGGGGTTACAATGAGCAGTTCTTC

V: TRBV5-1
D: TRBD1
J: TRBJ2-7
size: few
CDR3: CASSWDPGQTYEQYF
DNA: TGCGCCAGCAGCTGGGATCCGGGACAGACCTACGAGCAGTACTTC

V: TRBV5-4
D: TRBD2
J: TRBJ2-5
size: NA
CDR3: CASSSPFTGGQETQYF
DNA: TGTGCCAGCAGCTCACCCTTTACGGGAGGGCAAGAGACCCAGTACTTC

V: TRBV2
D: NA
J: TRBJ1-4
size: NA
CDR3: CARGGRPNEKLFF
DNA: TGTGCCAGGGGGGGGCGGCCTAATGAAAAACTGTTTTTT

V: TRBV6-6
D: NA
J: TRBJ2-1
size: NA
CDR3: CASSYAQVRNEQFF
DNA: TGTGCCAGCAGTTACGCTCAGGTGCGGAATGAGCAGTTCTTC

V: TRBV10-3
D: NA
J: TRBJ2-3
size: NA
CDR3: CAISQEDTQYF
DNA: TGTGCCATCAGTCAGGAAGATACGCAGTATTTT

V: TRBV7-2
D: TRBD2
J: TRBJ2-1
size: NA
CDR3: CASSFLLGTSGGQYNEQFF
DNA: TGTGCCAGCAGCTTTCTACTCGGGACTAGCGGGGGCCAATACAATGAGCAGTTCTTC

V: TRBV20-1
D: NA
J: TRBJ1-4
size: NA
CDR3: CSARRGANEKLFF
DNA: TGCAGTGCTAGGAGGGGAGCTAATGAAAAACTGTTTTTT

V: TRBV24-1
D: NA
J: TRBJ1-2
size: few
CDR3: CATSDWAGRNGYTF
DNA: TGTGCCACCAGTGATTGGGCAGGGAGGAATGGCTACACCTTC

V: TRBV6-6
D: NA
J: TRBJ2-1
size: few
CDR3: CASSYSSLGNEQFF
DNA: TGTGCCAGCAGTTACTCGAGCCTCGGCAATGAGCAGTTCTTC

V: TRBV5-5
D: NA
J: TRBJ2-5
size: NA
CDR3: CASSFPKGVDRQVATQYF
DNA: TGTGCCAGCAGCTTCCCCAAAGGGGTGGACCGTCAGGTGGCGACCCAGTACTTC

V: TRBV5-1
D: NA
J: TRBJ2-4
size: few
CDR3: CASSLENGAKNIQYF
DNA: TGCGCCAGCAGCTTGGAGAATGGAGCCAAAAACATTCAGTACTTC

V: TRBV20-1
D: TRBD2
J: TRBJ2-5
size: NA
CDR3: CSATSGRAVGETQYF
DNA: TGCAGTGCTACTAGCGGGAGGGCCGTGGGTGAGACCCAGTACTTC

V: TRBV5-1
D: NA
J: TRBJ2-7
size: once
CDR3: CASSPGDVRAHEQYF
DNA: TGCGCCAGCAGCCCCGGGGACGTCAGGGCGCACGAGCAGTACTTC

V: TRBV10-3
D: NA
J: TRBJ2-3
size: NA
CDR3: CAIRSTDTQYF
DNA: TGTGCCATCCGAAGCACAGATACGCAGTATTTT

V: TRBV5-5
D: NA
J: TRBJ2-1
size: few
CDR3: CASSLWAEYNEQFF
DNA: TGTGCCAGCAGCTTGTGGGCTGAGTACAATGAGCAGTTCTTC

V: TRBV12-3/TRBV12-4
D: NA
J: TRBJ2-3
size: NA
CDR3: CASTGHRDAYF
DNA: TGTGCCAGCACCGGGCACAGAGACGCGTATTTT

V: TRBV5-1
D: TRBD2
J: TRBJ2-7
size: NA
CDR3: CASSLVGGLAGDEQYF
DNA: TGCGCCAGCAGCTTGGTGGGTGGACTAGCGGGAGACGAGCAGTACTTC

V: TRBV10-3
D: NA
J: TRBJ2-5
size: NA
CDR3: CAISAVGNQETQYF
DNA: TGTGCCATCAGCGCCGTGGGCAACCAAGAGACCCAGTACTTC

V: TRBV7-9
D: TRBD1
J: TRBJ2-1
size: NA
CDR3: CASTPSDPGQGRLHEQFF
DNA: TGTGCCAGCACCCCGTCGGATCCTGGACAGGGAAGGTTACATGAGCAGTTCTTC

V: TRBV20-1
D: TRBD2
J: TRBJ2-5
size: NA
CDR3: CSARSRTSGSSNEQYF
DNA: TGCAGTGCTAGATCCCGGACTAGCGGGAGCTCCAATGAGCAGTACTTC

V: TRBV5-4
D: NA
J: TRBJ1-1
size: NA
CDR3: CASSLSRTAGRPFF
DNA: TGTGCCAGCAGCTTATCTCGGACAGCAGGTCGTCCTTTCTTT

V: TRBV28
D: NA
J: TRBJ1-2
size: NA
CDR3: CGSSVDNNYGYTF
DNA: TGTGGCAGCAGTGTAGACAATAACTATGGCTACACCTTC

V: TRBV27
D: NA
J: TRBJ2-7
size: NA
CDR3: CASSFWQAGSEQYF
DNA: TGTGCCAGCAGTTTTTGGCAGGCGGGCTCCGAGCAGTACTTC

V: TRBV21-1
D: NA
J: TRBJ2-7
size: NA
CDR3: CASVRDRAYNEQYF
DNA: TGTGCCAGTGTCCGGGACAGGGCATACAATGAGCAGTACTTC

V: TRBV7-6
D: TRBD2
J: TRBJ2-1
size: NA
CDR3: CASSLGSGTSGRGEQFF
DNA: TGTGCCAGCAGCTTAGGCTCCGGGACTAGCGGGAGAGGGGAGCAGTTCTTC

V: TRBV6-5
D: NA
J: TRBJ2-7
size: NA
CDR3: CASRRWEWSEQYF
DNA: TGTGCCAGCAGGAGGTGGGAATGGAGCGAGCAGTACTTC

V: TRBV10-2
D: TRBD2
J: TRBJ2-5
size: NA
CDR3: CACGGLAGWSQYF
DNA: TGCGCTTGCGGGGGACTAGCGGGTTGGTCCCAGTACTTC

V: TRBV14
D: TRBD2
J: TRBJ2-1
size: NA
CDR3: CASSHPATSPYNEQFF
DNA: TGTGCCAGCAGCCACCCCGCGACTAGCCCCTACAATGAGCAGTTCTTC

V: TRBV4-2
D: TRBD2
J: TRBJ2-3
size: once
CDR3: CASSQEGSGGWAAYF
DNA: TGTGCCAGCAGCCAAGAAGGTAGCGGGGGCTGGGCTGCGTATTTT

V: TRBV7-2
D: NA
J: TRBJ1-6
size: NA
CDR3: CASSPRGFPTNSPLHF
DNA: TGTGCCAGCAGCCCAAGGGGGTTTCCGACAAATTCACCCCTCCACTTT

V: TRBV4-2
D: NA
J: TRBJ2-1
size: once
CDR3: CASSQEGVGSNEQFF
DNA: TGTGCCAGCAGCCAAGAAGGGGTCGGGAGCAATGAGCAGTTCTTC

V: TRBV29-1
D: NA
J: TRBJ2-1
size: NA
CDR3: CSVASALGNEQFF
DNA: TGCAGCGTTGCAAGCGCTCTTGGCAATGAGCAGTTCTTC

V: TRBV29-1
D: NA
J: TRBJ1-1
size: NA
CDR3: CSGGGHNTEAFF
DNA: TGCAGCGGAGGGGGGCACAACACTGAAGCTTTCTTT

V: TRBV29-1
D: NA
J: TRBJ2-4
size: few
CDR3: CSVAASLAKNIQYF
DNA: TGCAGCGTTGCGGCTAGCTTAGCCAAAAACATTCAGTACTTC

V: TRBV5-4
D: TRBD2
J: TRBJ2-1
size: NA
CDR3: CASSSQREGVNEQFF
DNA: TGTGCCAGCAGCTCTCAGCGGGAGGGTGTTAATGAGCAGTTCTTC

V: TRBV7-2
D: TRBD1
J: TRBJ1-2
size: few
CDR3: CASSLRGLRGGYTF
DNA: TGTGCCAGCAGCTTAAGGGGGCTTCGGGGTGGCTACACCTTC

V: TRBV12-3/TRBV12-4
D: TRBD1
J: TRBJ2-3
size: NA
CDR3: CASSSRGRMNRYAYF
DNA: TGTGCCAGCAGTTCCAGGGGGCGGATGAACAGATACGCGTATTTT

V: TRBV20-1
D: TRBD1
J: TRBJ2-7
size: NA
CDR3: CSAATGTGLAGQYF
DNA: TGCAGTGCCGCGACCGGGACAGGGTTAGCCGGGCAGTACTTC

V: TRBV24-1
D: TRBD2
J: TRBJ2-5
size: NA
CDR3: CATSSTSGSKETQYF
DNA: TGTGCCACCAGCTCGACTAGCGGGAGTAAAGAGACCCAGTACTTC

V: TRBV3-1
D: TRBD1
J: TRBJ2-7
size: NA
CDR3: CASSQEGTAHYEQYF
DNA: TGTGCCAGCAGCCAAGAAGGGACAGCGCATTACGAGCAGTACTTC

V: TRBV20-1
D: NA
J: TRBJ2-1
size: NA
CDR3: CSASGSKSEQFF
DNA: TGCAGTGCTAGCGGGAGTAAAAGTGAGCAGTTCTTC

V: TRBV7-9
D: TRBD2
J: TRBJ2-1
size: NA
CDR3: CASSITPGLAGAKAYNEQFF
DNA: TGTGCCAGCAGCATCACACCGGGACTAGCGGGAGCAAAAGCCTACAATGAGCAGTTCTTC

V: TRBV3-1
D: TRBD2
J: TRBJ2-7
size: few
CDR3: CASSQGTRSYEQYF
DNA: TGTGCCAGCAGCCAAGGGACTAGATCCTACGAGCAGTACTTC

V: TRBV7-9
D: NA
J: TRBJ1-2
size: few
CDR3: CASSLALGRIDGYTF
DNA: TGTGCCAGCAGCTTAGCCCTGGGGAGGATCGATGGCTACACCTTC

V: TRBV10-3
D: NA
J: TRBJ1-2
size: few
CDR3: CAISESRDRHQGYTF
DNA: TGTGCCATCAGTGAGTCGAGGGACCGCCACCAGGGCTACACCTTC

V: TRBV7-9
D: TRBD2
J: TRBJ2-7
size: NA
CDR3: CASSPGTSGLTSSYEQYF
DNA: TGTGCCAGCAGCCCCGGGACTAGCGGGCTGACCAGCTCCTACGAGCAGTACTTC

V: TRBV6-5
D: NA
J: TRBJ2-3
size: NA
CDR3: CASSSGQHVSTDTQYF
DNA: TGTGCCAGCAGTTCCGGTCAACACGTTAGCACAGATACGCAGTATTTT

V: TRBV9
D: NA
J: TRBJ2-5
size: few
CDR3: CASSVEGGSHETQYF
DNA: TGTGCCAGCAGCGTGGAGGGGGGTTCGCACGAGACCCAGTACTTC

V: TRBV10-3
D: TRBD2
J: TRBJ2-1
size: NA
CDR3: CAIQSFGGEQFF
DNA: TGTGCCATCCAGAGCTTCGGGGGGGAGCAGTTCTTC

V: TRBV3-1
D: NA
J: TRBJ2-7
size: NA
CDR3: CASSPVGGSGYEQYF
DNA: TGTGCCAGCAGCCCTGTAGGAGGGAGTGGGTACGAGCAGTACTTC

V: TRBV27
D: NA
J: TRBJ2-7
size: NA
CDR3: CASSSAGGRPYEQYF
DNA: TGTGCCAGCAGTTCAGCCGGGGGGCGGCCCTACGAGCAGTACTTC

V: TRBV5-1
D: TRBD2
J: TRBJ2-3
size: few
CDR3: CASSSQNSGSGYAYF
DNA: TGCGCCAGCAGCTCGCAAAATAGCGGGAGCGGATACGCGTATTTT

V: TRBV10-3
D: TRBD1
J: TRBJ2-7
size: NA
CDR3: CAISEKGQGSEQYF
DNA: TGTGCCATCAGTGAGAAAGGACAGGGCTCCGAGCAGTACTTC

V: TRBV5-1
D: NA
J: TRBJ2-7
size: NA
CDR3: CASSLYNEQYF
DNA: TGCGCCAGCAGCTTATATAACGAGCAGTACTTC